Sequencing of this T cell receptor beta chain was carried out in a study of control samples from healthy donors and cancer patients. This clone was counted once. This table comes from immunoSEQ multiplex PCR, and its TCRdb copy is limited to in-frame clones, with some not included. The table lists approximately 98,000 clones, around four fifths of them singletons. The V gene end was trimmed by 3 bases and the J gene end by 0 bases; junction bases not matched to a gene: 14. This CDR3 contains 20 residues. Germline CDR1 reads MNHNS; CDR2 reads SASEGT. This chain uses TRBV6-1 with TRBJ1-4, with 9 bases fitting TRBD1. The sequencing input was blood. The sequence derives from a young man in good health. In DNA, the CDR3 is TGTGCCAGCAGTGAGTGGGTCGGACAGGGGACCTCCTCAACTAATGAAAAACTGTTTTTT. Protein: CASSEWVGQGTSSTNEKLFF.